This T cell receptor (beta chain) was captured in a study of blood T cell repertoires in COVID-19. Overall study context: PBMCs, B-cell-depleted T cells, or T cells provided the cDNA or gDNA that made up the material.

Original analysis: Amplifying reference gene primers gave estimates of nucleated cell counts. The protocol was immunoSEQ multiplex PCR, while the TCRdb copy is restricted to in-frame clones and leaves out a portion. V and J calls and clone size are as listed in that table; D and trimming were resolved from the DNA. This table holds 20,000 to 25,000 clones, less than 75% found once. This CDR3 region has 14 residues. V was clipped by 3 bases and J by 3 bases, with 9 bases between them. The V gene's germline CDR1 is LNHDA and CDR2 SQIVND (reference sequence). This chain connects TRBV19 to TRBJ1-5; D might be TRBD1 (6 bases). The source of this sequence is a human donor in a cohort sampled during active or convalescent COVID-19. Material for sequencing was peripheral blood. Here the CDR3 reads CASSIGQTNQPQHF. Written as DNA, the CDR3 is TGTGCCAGTAGTATTGGACAGACCAATCAGCCCCAGCATTTT.